One and the same sample provided the 20 T cell receptor beta chains below, sequenced in a study of response to subunit inactivated influenza vaccine. TCRdb re-called the RT-PCR reads with MiXCR, one entry per CDR3 protein. The sample lists about 500,000 distinct CDR3 sequences, 16% occurring once. The source was CD4+ T cells sorted from PBMCs, collected 23 months after vaccination. The receptors shown here come from a man between 45 and 75 years old who received an inactivated influenza vaccine.

In this sample, this clonotype turned up many times. The gene calls are TRBV4-3 and TRBJ1-3, with D perhaps TRBD1 (5 bases). The V end lost 1 base, the J end lost 9 bases, and 16 bases lay between the germline ends. This CDR3 is built from 15 residues. Germline values: CDR1 LGHNA, CDR2 YSLEER. The CDR3 nucleotides read TGCGCCAGCAGCCAAGTCCCAGGGTCGTATGGCACCATATATTTT. It yields the protein CASSQVPGSYGTIYF.

In DNA, the CDR3 is TGCAGTGCTAGAGATCCAGCGGGGGGTTCCTACAATGAGCAGTTCTTC. This encodes CSARDPAGGSYNEQFF. The chain couples TRBV20-1 to TRBJ2-1; 9 positions match TRBD2. From germline, CDR1 is DFQATT and CDR2 SNEGSKA (reference sequence). The CDR3 sequence is 16 residues long. V shed 0 bases, J shed 1 base, and the junction held 4 bases outside the gene matches.

This clonotype was picked up a small number of times. The chain links TRBV10-3 to TRBJ2-4; D assignment may be TRBD1 or TRBD2 (6 bases each). V was pared by 4 bases and J by 1 base, with 11 bases between. CDR3 length equals 15 residues. In germline, CDR1 is ENHRY, CDR2 SYGVKD. CDR3 in DNA: TGTGCCATCAGTGCAGGGGACTCTGCCAAAAACATTCAGTACTTC. Translation: CAISAGDSAKNIQYF.

The J gene is TRBJ2-7, the V gene TRBV20-1, with 7 bases lining up with TRBD2. This CDR3 has 13 amino acids. V shed 3 bases, J shed 2 bases, and the junction held 4 bases outside the gene matches. Germline loops: CDR1 DFQATT, CDR2 SNEGSKA (reference sequence). The CDR3 DNA follows: TGCAGTGCTAGGCGAGCGGGAACCTACGAGCAGTACTTC. Its translation: CSARRAGTYEQYF.

The J gene is TRBJ2-5, the V gene TRBV3-1, with 10 positions matching TRBD2. V lost 1 base, J lost 7 bases, and 9 bases stayed unmatched. Germline values: CDR1 LGHDT, CDR2 YNNKEL (reference sequence). This CDR3 is built from 16 residues. This CDR3 reads CASSQGGLAVLGTQYF. CDR3 in DNA: TGTGCCAGCAGCCAAGGAGGACTAGCGGTCCTGGGGACCCAGTACTTC.

This clonotype was counted many times. V usage is TRBV11-2 and J usage is TRBJ2-4; possibly TRBD2 for D (6 bases). The length of the CDR3 is 16 residues. Trimming took off 4 bases at V and 7 bases at J, with 20 bases between the two ends. Germline-derived CDR1 and CDR2 are SGHAT and FQNNGV. CDR3 sequence (DNA): TGTGCCAGCAGCTCAACGGTTGGGCCCCGGGGGAACATTCAGTACTTC. It is translated as CASSSTVGPRGNIQYF. The variable domain in full, with the rest retrieved from reference TRBV11-2 and TRBJ2-4, is EAGVAQSPRYKIIEKRQSVAFWCNPISGHATLYWYQQILGQGPKLLIQFQNNGVVDDSQLPKDRFSAERLKGVDSTLKIQPAKLEDSAVYLCASSSTVGPRGNIQYFGAGTRLSVL.

In its sample, this clonotype was seen a few times. V and J are TRBV10-3 and TRBJ1-1, with 11 bases identical to TRBD1. This CDR3 region has 15 residues. Germline CDR1 reads ENHRY; CDR2 reads SYGVKD. The V segment lost 6 bases and the J segment 3 bases; nucleotides outside the gene matches: 6. CDR3 coding DNA: TGTGCCATCAGGCCGGGACAGGGGGTTTACACTGAAGCTTTCTTT. Translated, it gives CAIRPGQGVYTEAFF.

This clonotype has only a few counts. This chain connects TRBV4-2 to TRBJ2-1; TRBD2 matches at 11 bases. The CDR3 consists of 16 residues. In germline, CDR1 is LGHNA, CDR2 YNFKEQ. Unmatched junction bases numbered 7, after V lost 3 bases and J lost 6 bases. CDR3 coding DNA: TGTGCCAGCAGCCAGGCGACTAGCGGGACTCTCAATGAGCAGTTCTTC. Its protein is CASSQATSGTLNEQFF.

This clonotype was detected a few times. The V call is TRBV4-2, the J call TRBJ1-4; TRBD1 matches 8 bases. From germline, CDR1 is LGHNA and CDR2 YNFKEQ. The CDR3 has 15 amino acids. V shed 3 bases, J shed 4 bases, and the junction held 4 bases outside the gene matches. The DNA of the CDR3 is TGTGCCAGCAGCCATAGGACAGGGATTAATGAAAAACTGTTTTTT. This gives the protein CASSHRTGINEKLFF.

This clonotype was seen a few times. This sequence joins TRBV14 and TRBJ2-5, with D tentatively TRBD2 (6 bases). Germline V gene sequence: CDR1 SGHDN, CDR2 FVKESK. V shed 0 bases and J shed 3 bases, with 11 bases lying between them. The CDR3 loop spans 15 amino acids. The CDR3 DNA is TGTGCCAGCAGCCAAGATCTCGGAGGGGAAGAGACCCAGTACTTC. Its translation is CASSQDLGGEETQYF.

The gene calls are TRBV2 and TRBJ1-4; the D is unclear. Looked up from germline, CDR1 is SNHLY and CDR2 is FYNNEI. Trimming removed 6 bases at V and 8 bases at J, with 16 bases between. The CDR3 is 14 amino acids. The CDR3 reads CASSAIRGPEKLFF. CDR3 coding DNA: TGTGCCAGCAGCGCAATCCGGGGTCCCGAAAAACTGTTTTTT.

This clonotype was seen only a few times. This rearrangement joins TRBV20-1 to TRBJ2-1; D not certain. This CDR3 is 15 amino acids long. The germline V and J ends were trimmed by 3 bases and 1 base, with 13 bases remaining between them. Germline V gene lookup returns CDR1 DFQATT and CDR2 SNEGSKA (reference sequence). The CDR3 sequence: CSARSPYGSYNEQFF. The CDR3 region has the DNA TGCAGTGCTAGGTCGCCATACGGGTCCTACAATGAGCAGTTCTTC.

CDR3 in amino acids: CASSPRPGTANTGELFF. In DNA form, the CDR3 reads TGTGCCAGCAGCCCTCGACCCGGGACCGCGAACACCGGGGAGCTGTTTTTT. The chain uses TRBV7-9 and TRBJ2-2, with D perhaps TRBD1 or TRBD2 (5 bases each). The length of the CDR3 is 17 residues. Trimming left V 5 bases short and J 0 bases short, with 16 bases between. CDR1 and CDR2 (germline): SEHNR, FQNEAQ (reference sequence).

The DNA for the CDR3 is TGCGCCTCCTACCGGGACAACCCTCGGGGTAATGAGCAGTTCTTC. It translates to CASYRDNPRGNEQFF. The chain has TRBV5-1 and TRBJ2-1, with a possible D match to TRBD1 (6 bases). The V gene's germline CDR1 is SGHRS and CDR2 YFSETQ. V dropped 10 bases and J dropped 7 bases, with 24 bases sitting between them. The CDR3 length is 15 residues.

J is TRBJ2-1 and V is TRBV7-2, with D maybe TRBD2 (6 bases). V lost 5 bases to trimming and J lost 9 bases, with 23 bases between them. CDR1 is SGHTA and CDR2 is FQGNSA in the germline V gene. CDR3 size: 16 residues. CDR3 sequence reads: CASSPTGSRRYSEQFF. The DNA of the CDR3 is TGTGCCAGCAGCCCAACCGGGAGTAGGAGATATAGTGAGCAGTTCTTC.

Only a few counts were recorded for this clonotype. The chain joins TRBV7-2 to TRBJ2-3, with 7 nucleotides matching TRBD2. The CDR3 runs 14 residues. Unmatched junction bases numbered 2, after V lost 0 bases and J lost 5 bases. Looked up from germline, CDR1 is SGHTA and CDR2 is FQGNSA. CDR3: CASSLAAGVDTQYF. The CDR3 DNA reads TGTGCCAGCAGCTTAGCGGCGGGGGTAGATACGCAGTATTTT.

This clonotype was detected ten times or more. The rearrangement links TRBV4-1 to TRBJ2-3; 10 bases are a match to TRBD2. V lost 0 bases to trimming and J lost 4 bases; unmatched junction nucleotides: 10. Germline loops: CDR1 MGHRA, CDR2 YSYEKL. The CDR3 consists of 18 residues. CDR3 sequence: CASSQESSGGTRADTQYF. The CDR3 DNA follows: TGCGCCAGCAGCCAAGAGTCTAGCGGGGGCACCAGGGCAGATACGCAGTATTTT.

This clonotype was detected only a few times. The V call is TRBV3-1, the J call TRBJ1-2; no firm D call. V was pared by 1 base and J by 0 bases, with 3 bases between. This CDR3 spans 13 amino acids. CDR1 is LGHDT and CDR2 is YNNKEL in the germline V gene (reference sequence). The CDR3 coding sequence is TGTGCCAGCAGCCAAGGCGCTAACTATGGCTACACCTTC. Translated: CASSQGANYGYTF. The entire variable domain, with the rest obtained from reference TRBV3-1 and TRBJ1-2, is as follows: DTAVSQTPKYLVTQMGNDKSIKCEQNLGHDTMYWYKQDSKKFLKIMFSYNNKELIINETVPNRFSPKSPDKAHLNLHINSLELGDSAVYFCASSQGANYGYTFGSGTRLTVV.

This clonotype was counted many times. The J gene is TRBJ1-1, the V gene TRBV27; TRBD1 agrees at 7 bases. Germline CDR1 MNHEY, CDR2 SMNVEV (reference sequence). V lost 5 bases and J lost 5; bases outside the gene matches: 11. The CDR3 consists of 15 residues. The CDR3 coding sequence is TGTGCCAGCAGTCCCAAGGGACAGCATAGGACTGAAGCTTTCTTT. Amino acids: CASSPKGQHRTEAFF.

This clonotype turned up a few times. The chain uses TRBV7-2 and TRBJ2-5; the D is unclear. The germline V and J ends were trimmed by 0 bases and 1 base, with 9 bases remaining between them. Germline-derived CDR1 and CDR2 are SGHTA and FQGNSA. The CDR3 totals 15 residues. The CDR3 DNA sequence: TGTGCCAGCAGCTTAGCGTTCCGGGTCCAAGAGACCCAGTACTTC. Encoded protein: CASSLAFRVQETQYF.